The rows below give T cell receptor beta chains drawn from one sample of a study of spatial heterogeneity in lung cancer. TCRdb reanalysed the 5' RACE reads using MiXCR and keeps one entry per CDR3 protein. The data show approximately 9,400 distinct CDR3 sequences, 12% seen once. This specimen consisted of lung tumor tissue, obtained at surgery. The receptor source for this set is a female donor with early-stage non-small cell lung cancer. Each CDR3 is given with its conserved first and last residue. A D gene is named only where the DNA matches it firmly. A row's size may be missing; if present it is once, few, many or a size class.

cdr3_nt: TGTGCCAGCAGCCCGGTCACAGATACGCAGTATTTT; cdr3_aa: CASSPVTDTQYF; v_call: TRBV7-9; clone_size: medium-sized; j_call: TRBJ2-3; d_call: NA
cdr3_nt: TGCAGTGTCCTGGGACAGGCTGGGGAGACCCAGTACTTC; cdr3_aa: CSVLGQAGETQYF; v_call: TRBV20-1; clone_size: NA; j_call: TRBJ2-5; d_call: TRBD1
cdr3_nt: TGTGCCAGCAGCGAGAATCTAGGCGAGAGGCGGGTTGAGCAGTTCTTC; cdr3_aa: CASSENLGERRVEQFF; v_call: TRBV7-4; clone_size: many; j_call: TRBJ2-1; d_call: NA
cdr3_nt: TGTGCCAGCTCGGGACACCCTCAAGGTAGCAATCAGCCCCAGCATTTT; cdr3_aa: CASSGHPQGSNQPQHF; v_call: TRBV6-5; clone_size: many; j_call: TRBJ1-5; d_call: NA
cdr3_nt: TGTGCCAGTAAGGGGACTACAGATACGCAGTATTTT; cdr3_aa: CASKGTTDTQYF; v_call: TRBV19; clone_size: NA; j_call: TRBJ2-3; d_call: NA
cdr3_nt: TGCAGCGGGCTACAAGGGTCCCCCTCAGATACGCAGTATTTT; cdr3_aa: CSGLQGSPSDTQYF; v_call: TRBV29-1; clone_size: medium-sized; j_call: TRBJ2-3; d_call: NA
cdr3_nt: TGTGCCAGCAGTTGGACAGCCTCCGGTGATGTCACCGGGGAGCTGTTTTTT; cdr3_aa: CASSWTASGDVTGELFF; v_call: TRBV6-2/TRBV6-3; clone_size: medium-sized; j_call: TRBJ2-2; d_call: NA
cdr3_nt: TGTGCCAGCAGTTGGGGCGGAGGGCTTAATGAAAAACTGTTTTTT; cdr3_aa: CASSWGGGLNEKLFF; v_call: TRBV12-3/TRBV12-4; clone_size: NA; j_call: TRBJ1-4; d_call: NA
cdr3_nt: TGCAGTGCGCCACGACTAGCGGGAGTGTACAATGAGCAGTTCTTC; cdr3_aa: CSAPRLAGVYNEQFF; v_call: TRBV20-1; clone_size: few; j_call: TRBJ2-1; d_call: TRBD2
cdr3_nt: TGTGCCAGCAGTTCCGACAGGGAGATCTCCTATAATTCACCCCTCCACTTT; cdr3_aa: CASSSDREISYNSPLHF; v_call: TRBV11-2; clone_size: many; j_call: TRBJ1-6; d_call: TRBD1
cdr3_nt: TGTGCCTGGACTAGCGGGCAAGAGACCCAGCACTTC; cdr3_aa: CAWTSGQETQHF; v_call: TRBV30; clone_size: once; j_call: TRBJ2-5; d_call: TRBD2
cdr3_nt: TGTGCCAGTAGTGCGGGGACCGCGGATGAAAAACTGTTTTTT; cdr3_aa: CASSAGTADEKLFF; v_call: TRBV19; clone_size: many; j_call: TRBJ1-4; d_call: NA
cdr3_nt: TGTGCCAGCAGTTCGACAGGGAGCGATAATTCACCCCTCCACTTT; cdr3_aa: CASSSTGSDNSPLHF; v_call: TRBV3-1; clone_size: NA; j_call: TRBJ1-6; d_call: TRBD1
cdr3_nt: TGTGCCAGCAGCGTTATCCCAGACAGGGCCACTGAAGCTTTCTTT; cdr3_aa: CASSVIPDRATEAFF; v_call: TRBV9; clone_size: medium-sized; j_call: TRBJ1-1; d_call: TRBD1
cdr3_nt: TGTGCCAGCACCCGGGACAGGGGTGGTGAGCAGTTCTTC; cdr3_aa: CASTRDRGGEQFF; v_call: TRBV11-2; clone_size: NA; j_call: TRBJ2-1; d_call: TRBD1
cdr3_nt: TGTGCCAGCAGCTTAATGTCTCTCTGGCAGTTCTTC; cdr3_aa: CASSLMSLWQFF; v_call: TRBV7-2; clone_size: many; j_call: TRBJ2-1; d_call: NA
cdr3_nt: TGTGCCAGCAGTTTGCCCTATGGGGCCAACGTCCTGACTTTC; cdr3_aa: CASSLPYGANVLTF; v_call: TRBV28; clone_size: NA; j_call: TRBJ2-6; d_call: NA
cdr3_nt: TGTGCCAGCAGCCCCAGGGGGACCACAGATACGCAGTATTTT; cdr3_aa: CASSPRGTTDTQYF; v_call: TRBV7-2; clone_size: many; j_call: TRBJ2-3; d_call: TRBD1
cdr3_nt: TGTGCCAGCAGCTTGATGGGGGGTAAAGAAAAACTGTTTTTT; cdr3_aa: CASSLMGGKEKLFF; v_call: TRBV5-4; clone_size: NA; j_call: TRBJ1-4; d_call: NA
cdr3_nt: TGCGCCAGCAGCCGGTCACAGGTTGGGACCTACAATGAGCAGTTCTTC; cdr3_aa: CASSRSQVGTYNEQFF; v_call: TRBV4-1; clone_size: many; j_call: TRBJ2-1; d_call: NA
cdr3_nt: TGCGCCAGCAGCCAAGGTCGTATAGCGGGGGGGTACAATGAGCAGTTCTTC; cdr3_aa: CASSQGRIAGGYNEQFF; v_call: TRBV4-3; clone_size: many; j_call: TRBJ2-1; d_call: TRBD2
cdr3_nt: TGTGCCAGCAGTTACTCACTAGCGGGAGGGAGGATGGGCACAGATACGCAGTATTTT; cdr3_aa: CASSYSLAGGRMGTDTQYF; v_call: TRBV6-2/TRBV6-3; clone_size: many; j_call: TRBJ2-3; d_call: TRBD2
cdr3_nt: TGTGCCAGCAGTGTCGCGGTGGGAGATACGCAGTATTTT; cdr3_aa: CASSVAVGDTQYF; v_call: TRBV6-1; clone_size: NA; j_call: TRBJ2-3; d_call: NA
cdr3_nt: TGCAGCGTTGTTGAGGGGGAGACCCAGTACTTC; cdr3_aa: CSVVEGETQYF; v_call: TRBV29-1; clone_size: NA; j_call: TRBJ2-5; d_call: NA
cdr3_nt: TGTGCCAGCTCACCACCGACGGGCATCGGGGAGCTGTTTTTT; cdr3_aa: CASSPPTGIGELFF; v_call: TRBV18; clone_size: many; j_call: TRBJ2-2; d_call: NA
cdr3_nt: TGTGCCAGCAGTGAACAGGGGGCGAATCAGCCCCAGCATTTT; cdr3_aa: CASSEQGANQPQHF; v_call: TRBV12-3/TRBV12-4; clone_size: many; j_call: TRBJ1-5; d_call: TRBD1
cdr3_nt: TGTGCCAGCAGTTTAGGAGCGGGAGGTTACAATGAGCAGTTCTTC; cdr3_aa: CASSLGAGGYNEQFF; v_call: TRBV27; clone_size: many; j_call: TRBJ2-1; d_call: TRBD2